The 12 T cell receptor beta chains below come from one sample, sequenced in a study of STAT5B mutations in CD4+ large granular lymphocyte leukemia (dated by TCRdb to between 2021 and 2022). Receptor amplification or capture employed the immunoSEQ multiplex PCR assay. TCRdb mirrors the immuneACCESS table, restricted to in-frame sequences. Some clones are absent from its copies; in checked studies, under half trace to an unresolved V gene, and the reason for the others is unknown. The sample table contains under 35,000 clones; only one count was recorded for 78% of them. Clones ranked in the top ten supply approximately 2.5% of the sample. Sequencing was done on a sample of CD4+ T cells from blood buffy coats. These receptors were taken from a human donor in good health.

This sequence joins TRBV28 and TRBJ1-3; 7 nucleotides match TRBD1. Germline V gives CDR1 MDHEN, CDR2 SYDVKM. CDR3 length: 14 amino acids. J gave up 3 bases and V 8 bases, and 7 bases lay outside the gene matches. The CDR3 bases are TGTGCCAGCGCTACAGGGGTGGTTGGAAACACCATATATTTT. This codes for CASATGVVGNTIYF.

The chain joins TRBV28 to TRBJ2-1; TRBD2 matches 8 bases. The CDR3 contains 16 residues. The trim removed 5 bases at V and 9 bases at J, leaving 15 bases unmatched. The germline V gene encodes CDR1 MDHEN and CDR2 SYDVKM. DNA of the CDR3: TGTGCCAGCAGTCCACCCCTTGGCGGGGGGAATGGTGAGCAGTTCTTC. It codes for CASSPPLGGGNGEQFF.

The rearrangement joins TRBV4-2 to TRBJ2-1, with 9 bases aligning to TRBD2. The CDR3 sequence is 17 residues long. Losses at the gene ends were 0 bases for V and 5 bases for J; bases not matched to a gene: 8. Germline lookup yields CDR1 LGHNA and CDR2 YNFKEQ. The CDR3, as DNA: TGTGCCAGCAGCCAAGATTGGAGCGGGGGGCTTCACAATGAGCAGTTCTTC. Translating gives CASSQDWSGGLHNEQFF.

The chain combines TRBV11-2 with TRBJ2-5; D could derive from TRBD1 or TRBD2 (6 bases each). Between the trimmed V and J ends, which lost 5 bases and 5 bases, there was a span of 15 bases. The V gene's germline CDR1 is SGHAT and CDR2 FQNNGV. The CDR3 sequence is 14 residues long. The CDR3 loop reads CASSLEGGRETQYF. DNA for the CDR3: TGTGCCAGCAGCCTCGAGGGGGGCCGGGAGACCCAGTACTTC.

The CDR3 protein is CASSIGPRNEQFF. CDR3 in DNA: TGTGCCAGCAGCATAGGCCCCCGGAATGAGCAGTTCTTC. The V gene is TRBV7-3, the J gene TRBJ2-1; no clear D. V lost 5 bases to trimming and J lost 7 bases, with 12 bases between them. The CDR3 runs to 13 residues. From germline, CDR1 is SGHTA and CDR2 FQGTGA.

The V call is TRBV7-2, the J call TRBJ2-5; 9 bases map to TRBD2. From germline, CDR1 is SGHTA and CDR2 FQGNSA. This CDR3 contains 15 residues. V was clipped by 2 bases and J by 4 bases; unmatched bases: 5. CDR3 DNA: TGTGCCAGCAGCTTACAGGGACTAGCTTCAGAGACCCAGTACTTC. As protein: CASSLQGLASETQYF.

V gene TRBV18 combines with J gene TRBJ2-1; D may correspond to TRBD1 or TRBD2 (5 bases each). With 2 bases removed from V and 9 bases from J, the gap between germline ends came to 8 bases. Per germline, CDR1 KGHSH and CDR2 LQKENI. The CDR3 sequence is 12 residues long. CDR3 amino acids: CASSPIGAEQFF. CDR3 DNA: TGTGCCAGCTCACCAATCGGGGCTGAGCAGTTCTTC.

This clone appeared a single time. The chain has TRBV27 and TRBJ2-1, with 10 bases identical to TRBD1. Germline V gives CDR1 MNHEY, CDR2 SMNVEV (reference sequence). The CDR3 has 15 residues. V shed 5 bases, J shed 5 bases, and the junction held 6 bases outside the gene matches. CDR3 DNA sequence: TGTGCCAGCAGTAGGGACAGGGGATCCCACAATGAGCAGTTCTTC. Translating it yields CASSRDRGSHNEQFF.

V is TRBV11-1 and J is TRBJ2-2, with unresolved D. V lost 1 base, J lost 0 bases, and 12 bases lay in between. CDR3 length: 17 residues. Germline V gene sequence: CDR1 SGHAT, CDR2 FQDESV (reference sequence). CDR3 sequence reads: CASSLGVPITNTGELFF. As DNA, the CDR3 is TGTGCCAGCAGCTTAGGCGTACCGATAACGAACACCGGGGAGCTGTTTTTT.

This clone came up a few times. The V and J genes are TRBV9 and TRBJ1-2; no definite D call. The V and J ends lost 2 bases and 3 bases respectively, with 11 bases between them. Germline CDR1 is SGDLS and CDR2 is YYNGEE. This CDR3 region has 14 residues. This CDR3 is CASSVGLTDYGYTF. The CDR3 nucleotides read TGTGCCAGCAGCGTCGGGTTGACTGACTATGGCTACACCTTC.

The gene calls are TRBV21-1 and TRBJ1-4. TRBV21-1 is listed as a pseudogene. The CDR3 contains 14 residues. The DNA for the CDR3 is TGTGCCAGCAGCAACCGGGGGTCTAATGAAAAACTGTTTTTT. It specifies CASSNRGSNEKLFF.

The CDR3 DNA reads as TGTGCCAGCAGTTACTCTGGCGGAACCCCGGATACGCAGTATTTT. It yields the protein CASSYSGGTPDTQYF. The chain combines TRBV6-5 with TRBJ2-3; no reliable D call. The germline CDR1 and CDR2 sequences are MNHEY and SVGAGI. V shed 0 bases and J shed 6 bases, with 13 bases lying between them. The CDR3 length is 15 residues.